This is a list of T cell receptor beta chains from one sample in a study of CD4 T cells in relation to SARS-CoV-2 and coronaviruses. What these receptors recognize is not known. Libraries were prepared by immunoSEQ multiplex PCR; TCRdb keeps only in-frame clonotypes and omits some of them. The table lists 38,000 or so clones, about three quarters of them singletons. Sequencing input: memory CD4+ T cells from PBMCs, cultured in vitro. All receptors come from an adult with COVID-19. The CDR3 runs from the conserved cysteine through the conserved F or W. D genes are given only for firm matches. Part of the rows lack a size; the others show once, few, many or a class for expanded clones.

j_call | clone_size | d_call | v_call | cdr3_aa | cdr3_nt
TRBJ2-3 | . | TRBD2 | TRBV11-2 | CASSSPGLVTDTQYF | TGTGCCAGCAGCTCCCCCGGACTAGTCACAGATACGCAGTATTTT
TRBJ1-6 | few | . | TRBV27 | CASTTGRANSPLHF | TGTGCCAGCACTACGGGACGGGCGAATTCACCCCTCCACTTT
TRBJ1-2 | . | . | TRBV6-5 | CASSSPYGDGYTF | TGTGCCAGCAGCTCGCCGTACGGGGACGGCTACACCTTC
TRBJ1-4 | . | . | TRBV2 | CASSGYRAWENEKLFF | TGTGCCAGCAGTGGGTACAGGGCCTGGGAGAATGAAAAACTGTTTTTT
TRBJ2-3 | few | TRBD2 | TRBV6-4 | CASSDSSGGGEDTQYF | TGTGCCAGCAGTGATTCTAGCGGGGGGGGTGAAGATACGCAGTATTTT
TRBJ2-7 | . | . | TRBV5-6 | CASSLVGDEQYF | TGTGCCAGCAGCTTAGTAGGGGACGAGCAGTACTTC
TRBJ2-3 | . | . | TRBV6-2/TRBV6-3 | CASSGWWSTDTQYF | TGTGCCAGCAGCGGATGGTGGAGCACAGATACGCAGTATTTT
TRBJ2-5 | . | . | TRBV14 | CASSQLGGGETQYF | TGTGCCAGCAGCCAATTGGGGGGCGGTGAGACCCAGTACTTC
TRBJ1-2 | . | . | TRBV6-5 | CASRKGQVGYTF | TGTGCCAGCAGGAAGGGGCAGGTTGGCTACACCTTC
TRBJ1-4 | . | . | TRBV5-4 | CASSKAETTNEKLFF | TGTGCCAGCAGCAAGGCGGAAACAACTAATGAAAAACTGTTTTTT
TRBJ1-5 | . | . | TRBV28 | CATFSSANQPQHF | TGTGCCACCTTCTCGTCGGCCAATCAGCCCCAGCATTTT
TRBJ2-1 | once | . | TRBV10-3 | CAISHTGASYNEQFF | TGTGCCATCAGTCACACCGGAGCCTCCTACAATGAGCAGTTCTTC
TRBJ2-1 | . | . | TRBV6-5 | CASIGSGQLQFF | TGTGCCAGCATAGGCTCAGGCCAACTTCAGTTCTTC
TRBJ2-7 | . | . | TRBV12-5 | CASGWGTEEQYF | TGTGCTAGTGGTTGGGGAACTGAGGAGCAGTACTTC
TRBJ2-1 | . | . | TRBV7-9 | CATDRPPLYNEQFF | TGTGCCACCGACAGGCCACCCCTTTACAATGAGCAGTTCTTC
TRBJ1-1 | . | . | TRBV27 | CASSSPPRGAGEAFF | TGTGCCAGCAGTTCCCCCCCCCGGGGGGCGGGTGAAGCTTTCTTT
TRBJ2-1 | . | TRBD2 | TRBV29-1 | CSVEARLANYNEQFF | TGCAGCGTTGAAGCCCGACTAGCGAACTACAATGAGCAGTTCTTC
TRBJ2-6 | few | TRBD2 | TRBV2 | CASSEGLGGRGASSGANVLTF | TGTGCCAGCAGCGAAGGTTTGGGAGGGCGGGGGGCCTCCTCTGGGGCCAACGTCCTGACTTTC
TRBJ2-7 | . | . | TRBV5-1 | CASSLVRQASGEQYF | TGCGCCAGCAGCTTGGTGCGACAGGCCTCGGGTGAGCAGTACTTC
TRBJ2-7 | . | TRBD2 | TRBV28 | CASSLRGRAAHHLHEQYF | TGTGCCAGCAGTTTACGTGGGAGGGCCGCCCACCACCTCCACGAGCAGTACTTC
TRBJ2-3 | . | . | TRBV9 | CASSVNLWGVTDTQYF | TGTGCCAGCAGCGTCAACCTCTGGGGCGTCACAGATACGCAGTATTTT
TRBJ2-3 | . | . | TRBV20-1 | CSASSLARTDTQYF | TGCAGTGCTAGTTCCCTAGCGAGAACAGATACGCAGTATTTT
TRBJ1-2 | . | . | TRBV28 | CASSSRQPLYTF | TGTGCCAGCAGTTCCAGACAGCCCTTATACACCTTC
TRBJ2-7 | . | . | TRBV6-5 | CASSYGQGNYEQYF | TGTGCCAGCAGTTACGGGCAGGGGAACTACGAGCAGTACTTC
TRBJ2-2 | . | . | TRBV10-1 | CASSESRVDGELFF | TGCGCCAGCAGTGAGTCCAGGGTAGACGGGGAGCTGTTTTTT
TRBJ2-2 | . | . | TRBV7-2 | CASSRRGTNTGELFF | TGTGCCAGCAGCCGTCGCGGGACGAACACCGGGGAGCTGTTTTTT
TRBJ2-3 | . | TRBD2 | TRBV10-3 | CAIRTSGMGPTQYF | TGTGCCATCCGGACTAGCGGGATGGGCCCGACGCAGTATTTT
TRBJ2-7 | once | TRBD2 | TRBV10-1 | CASTGLATIEQYF | TGCGCCAGCACGGGACTAGCGACAATCGAGCAGTACTTC
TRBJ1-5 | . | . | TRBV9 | CASSVGVGAHNQPQHF | TGTGCCAGCAGCGTAGGGGTAGGAGCCCACAATCAGCCCCAGCATTTT
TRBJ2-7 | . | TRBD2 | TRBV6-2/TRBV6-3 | CASSASGRAYEQYF | TGTGCCAGCAGTGCTAGCGGGAGGGCCTACGAGCAGTACTTC
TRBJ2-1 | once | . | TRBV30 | CAWAPGGANEQFF | TGTGCCTGGGCCCCCGGTGGCGCGAATGAGCAGTTCTTC